The clone carrying this T cell receptor (beta chain) was seen a handful of times. The antigen is unknown. Between the trimmed V and J ends, which lost 6 bases and 5 bases, there was a span of 14 bases. This CDR3 is 15 amino acids long. The sample belongs to a study of T cell repertoires in cytomegalovirus infection. Study at large: It can be stated that public TCR beta signatures indicated CMV infection as well as a matching HLA type.

One entry per CDR3 protein, called by TCRdb with MiXCR from the reads. The sample has approximately 70,000 distinct CDR3 sequences, approximately 22% seen once. The study, taken as a whole, reports: HLA-C-restricted CMV clonotypes gave the most frequent clonotype in two of eight donors. Summed frequency of public TCR beta families distinguished CMV carriers with the relevant HLA.

The sample consisted of PBMCs, sequenced either directly or after in vitro stimulation (not recorded which). The chain has TRBV12-3 or TRBV12-4 and TRBJ1-6; no clear D gene. This sequence originates from a human donor in good health (CMV status not recorded). Some clones in this sample may be carry-over from other donors' samples. The CDR3 sequence is CASRGQGSDNSPLHF. DNA for the CDR3: TGTGCCAGCAGGGGCCAAGGGTCTGATAATTCACCCCTCCACTTT.